This T cell receptor beta chain came from a study of Graves' ophthalmopathy and Graves' hyperthyroidism. Study at large: Peripheral blood was gathered at the point of initial diagnosis, before any treatment started. Study-level findings and limits: With around 70% sensitivity and approximately 73% specificity, the model predicted ophthalmopathy progression.

For repertoire sequencing, the TCR beta CDR3 regions were amplified from RNA transcripts. The authors performed first-round RT-PCR with HTBI primers and then a second-round multiplex PCR. TCRdb reanalysed the multiplex PCR reads using MiXCR and keeps one entry per CDR3 protein. Of about 740,000 distinct CDR3 sequences listed, roughly two fifths were seen once; the top ten hold roughly 45%. Details on this clonotype: As yet, its antigen is unknown.

Under 3 months in duration, the ophthalmopathy in affected donors had moderate-to-severe activity, CAS ≥3 and NOSPECS ≥4. Clinicians made diagnoses from clinical symptoms, serum thyroxine, TRAb, thyroid ultrasound and orbital computed tomography. The CDR3 contains 16 residues. The V gene lost 1 base and the J gene lost 5 bases, with 20 bases spanning the gap. Germline V CDR1 and CDR2: DFQATT, SNEGSKA (reference sequence). Sequencing was performed on peripheral blood. The rearrangement links TRBV20-1 to TRBJ2-5, with TRBD1 as a possible D gene (6 bases). The sequence came from an adult man with Graves' ophthalmopathy. The CDR3 sequence: CSARGSEYRDGETQYF. As DNA, the CDR3 is TGCAGTGCTAGAGGGTCAGAGTACAGGGATGGTGAGACCCAGTACTTC.